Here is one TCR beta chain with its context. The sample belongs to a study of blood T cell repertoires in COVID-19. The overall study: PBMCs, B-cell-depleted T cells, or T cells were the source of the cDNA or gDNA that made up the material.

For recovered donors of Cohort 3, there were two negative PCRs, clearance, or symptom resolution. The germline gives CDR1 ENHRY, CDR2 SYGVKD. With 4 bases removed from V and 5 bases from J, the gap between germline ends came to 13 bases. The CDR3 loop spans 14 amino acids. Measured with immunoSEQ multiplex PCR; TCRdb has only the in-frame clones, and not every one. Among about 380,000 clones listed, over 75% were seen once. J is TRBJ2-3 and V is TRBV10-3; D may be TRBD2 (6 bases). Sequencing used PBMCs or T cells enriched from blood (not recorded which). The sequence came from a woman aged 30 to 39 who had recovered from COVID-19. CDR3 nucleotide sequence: TGTGCCATCAGTGCTAGCGTGCGGGGAGATACGCAGTATTTT. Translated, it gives CAISASVRGDTQYF.